The 27 T cell receptor beta chains presented below share a single source sample, sequenced in a study of cytomegalovirus exposure and HLA in healthy donors. Amplification used 60 Vbeta primers and 13 Jbeta primers. TCRdb keeps only in-frame clones here, not all; method: immunoSEQ multiplex PCR. Counted here are approximately 180,000 clones, about 80% occurring once; the ten biggest clones make up 6.3%. The material sequenced was PBMCs. The receptor source for this set is a man in his forties or fifties in good health and CMV-seropositive.

This clone was recorded a few times. CDR3 sequence: CSVPKGQGNGYTF. DNA for the CDR3: TGCAGCGTCCCCAAGGGACAGGGTAATGGCTACACCTTC. The V call is TRBV29-1, the J call TRBJ1-2; 9 bases line up with TRBD1. Trimming cost V 6 bases and J 6 bases; bases outside gene matches: 8. Germline V CDR1 and CDR2: SQVTM, ANQGSEA. The CDR3 loop spans 13 amino acids.

A note on this clone: Mismatch with germline at one junction end may stem from a read error. The CDR3 reads CASSQGQGLAGANGLTF. CDR3 DNA: TGTGCCAGCTCACAAGGACAGGGTTTGGCTGGGGCCAACGGCCTGACTTTC. The J gene is TRBJ2-6, the V gene TRBV18, with 8 bases aligning to TRBD1. Germline loops: CDR1 KGHSH, CDR2 LQKENI. The CDR3 runs to 17 residues.

V and J are TRBV12-5 and TRBJ2-5; D is possibly TRBD2 (6 bases). V was shortened by 0 bases and J by 4 bases, with 18 bases between the two germline ends. The CDR3 contains 17 residues. Per germline, CDR1 LGHNT and CDR2 FRNRAP. As DNA, the CDR3 is TGTGCTAGTGGTTTGGTACTAGCCGGGTGGGGAGGAGAGACCCAGTACTTC. It codes for CASGLVLAGWGGETQYF.

The genes are TRBV7-3 and TRBJ1-2; TRBD1 agrees at 10 bases. The ends lost 5 bases at V and 6 bases at J; junction bases unmatched: 9. The CDR3 has 15 amino acids. CDR1 and CDR2 (germline): SGHTA, FQGTGA. The CDR3 is CASSPSTGGVNGYTF. The CDR3 coding sequence is TGTGCCAGCAGCCCATCGACAGGGGGCGTTAATGGCTACACCTTC. The variable domain in full, with the rest retrieved from reference TRBV7-3 and TRBJ1-2, is GAGVSQTPSNKVTEKGKYVELRCDPISGHTALYWYRQSLGQGPEFLIYFQGTGAADDSGLPNDRFFAVRPEGSVSTLKIQRTERGDSAVYLCASSPSTGGVNGYTFGSGTRLTVV.

The rearrangement uses TRBV5-6 and TRBJ1-2, with 8 bases identical to TRBD1. With V trimmed by 4 bases and J by 3 bases, 8 bases remained unmatched. Per the germline V gene, CDR1 is SGHDT and CDR2 is YYEEEE. CDR3 length: 15 residues. CDR3: CASSHVPGGDYGYTF. The CDR3 region has the DNA TGTGCCAGCAGCCATGTCCCAGGGGGCGACTATGGCTACACCTTC.

This clone showed up just a few times. The genes are TRBV5-1 and TRBJ1-6; TRBD1 matches at 9 bases. This CDR3 has 15 amino acids. The V and J ends lost 3 bases and 7 bases, in that order; junction bases with no gene match: 5. Per the germline V gene, CDR1 is SGHRS and CDR2 is YFSETQ. CDR3 in DNA: TGCGCCAGCAGCTCCGACGGACAGGGGAATTCACCCCTCCACTTT. As protein: CASSSDGQGNSPLHF.

J is TRBJ1-5 and V is TRBV19; D is unresolved. Germline loops: CDR1 LNHDA, CDR2 SQIVND (reference sequence). The CDR3 length is 14 residues. Trimming shortened V by 3 bases and J by 4 bases, and 10 bases separated the two germline ends. DNA of the CDR3: TGTGCCAGTAGTATCGGACGGACTAATCAGCCCCAGCATTTT. It specifies CASSIGRTNQPQHF.

The V call is TRBV9, the J call TRBJ2-1; TRBD2 matches 11 bases. J gave up 3 bases and V 0 bases, and 23 bases lay outside the gene matches. The CDR3 loop spans 23 amino acids. The germline V gene has CDR1 SGDLS and CDR2 YYNGEE. The CDR3 DNA reads as TGTGCCAGCAGCGTAGCTACGGGGGGGCCGGTACTAGCGGGAGCCGGGAGCTACAATGAGCAGTTCTTC. Translation gives CASSVATGGPVLAGAGSYNEQFF.

This clone was counted between two and nine times. The gene calls are TRBV16 and TRBJ2-7; D unresolved. V gave up 3 bases and J gave up 3 bases, with 9 bases separating them. The germline V gene has CDR1 KGHSY and CDR2 FQNENV. The CDR3 consists of 13 residues. The CDR3 loop reads CASSHNSHYEQYF. The DNA of the CDR3 is TGTGCCAGCAGCCACAACAGCCACTACGAGCAGTACTTC.

The CDR3 protein is CSVRYNTGELFF. As DNA, the CDR3 is TGCAGCGTTCGCTATAACACCGGGGAGCTGTTTTTT. V and J are TRBV29-1 and TRBJ2-2; D remains ambiguous. This CDR3 comprises 12 residues. Trimming cost V 5 bases and J 2 bases, with 6 bases left between them. Germline-derived CDR1 and CDR2 are SQVTM and ANQGSEA.

This chain links TRBV19 with TRBJ2-5; 10 positions match TRBD2. Germline values: CDR1 LNHDA, CDR2 SQIVND (reference sequence). The CDR3 sequence is 14 residues long. Unmatched junction bases numbered 5, after V lost 5 bases and J lost 5 bases. CDR3 amino acids: CASSPLAGVETQYF. For the CDR3, the DNA is TGTGCCAGTAGTCCGCTAGCGGGAGTTGAGACCCAGTACTTC.

The V and J genes are TRBV6-1 and TRBJ2-7, with D possibly being TRBD2 (5 bases). The V gene's germline CDR1 is MNHNS and CDR2 SASEGT. The CDR3 extends over 14 amino acids. Deletions cut 6 bases from V and 6 bases from J, with 18 bases between. CDR3: CASRFIEGVAEQYF. In nucleotides, the CDR3 is TGTGCCAGCAGGTTTATTGAGGGTGTCGCCGAGCAGTACTTC.

The chain links TRBV11-2 to TRBJ2-7; D possibly corresponds to TRBD2 (6 bases). Germline CDR1 and CDR2: SGHAT and FQNNGV. This CDR3 has 13 residues. V lost 5 bases to trimming and J lost 3 bases, with 11 bases between them. The CDR3 loop reads CASSGPRGYEQYF. CDR3 sequence (DNA): TGTGCCAGCAGCGGACCGCGGGGCTACGAGCAGTACTTC.

This chain joins TRBV2 and TRBJ1-6, with 7 bases aligning to TRBD1. In germline, CDR1 is SNHLY, CDR2 FYNNEI. This CDR3 is 15 amino acids long. The V segment lost 6 bases and the J segment 0 bases; nucleotides outside the gene matches: 2. CDR3 region: CASRDRSSYNSPLHF. CDR3 sequence (DNA): TGTGCCAGCAGGGACAGGAGCTCCTATAATTCACCCCTCCACTTT.

The chain uses TRBV6-6 and TRBJ2-5; D is ambiguous. Per the germline V gene, CDR1 is MNHNY and CDR2 is SVGAGI (reference sequence). CDR3 length equals 11 residues. Trimming removed 5 bases at V and 2 bases at J, with 3 bases between. The CDR3: CASSRQETQYF. The DNA of the CDR3 is TGTGCCAGCAGTCGTCAAGAGACCCAGTACTTC.

This clone has just one count. V gene TRBV19 combines with J gene TRBJ2-1, with TRBD1 matching over 10 bases. CDR3 length: 15 amino acids. Per germline, CDR1 LNHDA and CDR2 SQIVND (reference sequence). After removal of 7 bases from V and 8 bases from J, the junction contained 11 bases not matched to a gene. This chain's CDR3 is CASTPPTGGLDEQFF. The CDR3 DNA is TGTGCCAGTACCCCCCCGACAGGGGGCCTGGATGAGCAGTTCTTC.

In its sample, this clone was seen a few times. This chain connects TRBV7-8 to TRBJ2-7; 13 positions match TRBD2. The germline V gene encodes CDR1 SGHVS and CDR2 FQNEAQ. The ends lost 5 bases at V and 10 bases at J; junction bases unmatched: 8. CDR3 length equals 14 residues. CDR3 nucleotide sequence: TGTGCCAGCAGCCGATTAGGACTAGCGGGAGTACAGTACTTC. This gives the protein CASSRLGLAGVQYF.

This chain connects TRBV2 to TRBJ1-2; TRBD1 aligns across 11 bases. Germline V gene data show CDR1 as SNHLY and CDR2 as FYNNEI. The CDR3 has 14 amino acids. The junction had 9 bases not matched to a gene; V was cut back by 7 bases and J by 8 bases. The CDR3 nucleotides read TGTGCCAGCAACCTCGGACAGGGGGCCGGCGGCTACACCTTC. Translation: CASNLGQGAGGYTF.

V usage is TRBV7-3 and J usage is TRBJ2-1; D may be TRBD2 (5 bases). Trimming took off 7 bases at V and 6 bases at J, with 13 bases between the two ends. CDR3 length: 13 amino acids. CDR1 and CDR2 (germline): SGHTA, FQGTGA. CDR3 nucleotides: TGTGCCAGCAACGCGGGTTCGGGCAATGAGCAGTTCTTC. It encodes CASNAGSGNEQFF.

In its sample, this clone was seen once. CDR3 DNA: TGTGCCAGCAGCTTAATTCCACAGGCCTACGAGCAGTACTTC. It specifies CASSLIPQAYEQYF. The chain has TRBV11-2 and TRBJ2-7, with D tentatively TRBD1 (5 bases). Germline V gene data show CDR1 as SGHAT and CDR2 as FQNNGV. The germline V and J ends were trimmed by 2 bases and 2 bases, with 10 bases remaining between them. The CDR3 extends over 14 amino acids.

CDR3 bases: TGTGCCAGCAGTTTGAGGGGGACAGCAAATGAAAAACTGTTTTTT. Protein product: CASSLRGTANEKLFF. The genes are TRBV27 and TRBJ1-4; the match to TRBD1 covers 7 bases. Germline CDR1 is MNHEY and CDR2 is SMNVEV (reference sequence). The CDR3 totals 15 residues. J lost 5 bases, V lost 3 bases, and 6 bases had no gene match.

The chain recombines TRBV5-5 with TRBJ2-7, with TRBD1 matching 7 bases. CDR3 length: 15 amino acids. Germline V gene lookup returns CDR1 SGHKS and CDR2 YYEKEE (reference sequence). J gave up 0 bases and V 1 base, and 4 bases lay outside the gene matches. The CDR3 nucleotides are TGTGCCAGCAGCTTGCGAGACAGGGACTCCTACGAGCAGTACTTC. The encoded protein is CASSLRDRDSYEQYF.

V is TRBV7-6 and J is TRBJ1-2; D perhaps matches TRBD1 (5 bases). Germline assignment: CDR1 SGHVS and CDR2 FNYEAQ. The CDR3 totals 15 residues. Trimming cost V 1 base and J 10 bases, with 19 bases left between them. CDR3 in amino acids: CASSLEAGTSLHYTF. CDR3 nucleotide sequence: TGTGCCAGCAGCTTAGAGGCCGGGACTAGCCTTCACTACACCTTC.

The chain recombines TRBV5-1 with TRBJ2-3, with 11 bases aligning to TRBD2. Germline lookup yields CDR1 SGHRS and CDR2 YFSETQ. The CDR3 is made up of 16 amino acids. J gave up 3 bases and V 0 bases, and 3 bases lay outside the gene matches. The CDR3 protein is CASSLGASGGTDTQYF. CDR3 sequence (DNA): TGCGCCAGCAGCTTGGGTGCTAGCGGGGGGACAGATACGCAGTATTTT.

The chain links TRBV5-6 to TRBJ2-2; 11 bases align to TRBD2. Trimming cost V 4 bases and J 4 bases; bases outside gene matches: 9. The CDR3 runs to 17 residues. Germline-derived CDR1 and CDR2 are SGHDT and YYEEEE. In nucleotides, the CDR3 is TGTGCCAGCAGCCCACTAGCGGGAGTGGGGGGCACCGGGGAGCTGTTTTTT. This codes for CASSPLAGVGGTGELFF.

This chain links TRBV25-1 with TRBJ1-1; perhaps TRBD1 as D (5 bases). Germline V gene lookup returns CDR1 MGHDK and CDR2 SYGVNS. Trimming stripped 11 bases from V and 8 bases from J, with 9 bases between. The CDR3 totals 9 residues. CDR3 DNA sequence: TGTGCCCTCCACAGGGAAGCTTTCTTT. This encodes CALHREAFF.

The chain recombines TRBV7-9 with TRBJ1-5; D is undetermined. Germline loops: CDR1 SEHNR, CDR2 FQNEAQ (reference sequence). Trimming pared 1 base from V and 7 bases from J, leaving 14 bases between. The CDR3 spans 15 residues. The CDR3 sequence: CASSLGLSPEQPQHF. CDR3 nucleotide sequence: TGTGCCAGCAGCTTAGGCCTCAGTCCAGAACAGCCCCAGCATTTT.